This T cell receptor beta chain was sequenced in a study of shared clonotypes between healthy human individuals. Points from the study as a whole: All-four-donor shared clonotypes had higher generation probabilities than non-shared clonotypes did. A generally larger estimated richness was seen in naive subsets than in memory subsets.

Comment on this clone: Its antigen is still unknown.

Several immunoSEQ 96-well plates shared each subset's DNA, each plate a replicate. Original methodology: For the immunoSEQ data, sequences were junction-only without quality scores, so filtering differed. Data came from immunoSEQ multiplex PCR; TCRdb stores just in-frame clones and leaves some out. Clonal size and the V and J genes are those of that table, whereas D and trimming came from the DNA. This table has fewer than 1.6 million clones, 98% to 99% appearing once. This CDR3 has 14 residues. V dropped 2 bases and J dropped 10 bases, with 14 bases sitting between them. Germline V lookup: CDR1 SEHNR, CDR2 FQNEAQ (reference sequence).

Sequencing was performed on naive CD4+ T cells sorted from blood. The subset denotes: CD45RA+ positively selected. The chain joins TRBV7-9 to TRBJ1-4; D gene uncertain. The TCR was taken from a man aged 30 to 39 in good health. CDR3 DNA sequence: TGTGCCAGCAGCTTAACTGGGCAGACCCCAAAACTGTTTTTT. Residues: CASSLTGQTPKLFF.